A single sample is the source of the 3 T cell receptor beta chains below, sequenced in a study of prognosis after radiotherapy for stage I lung cancer. Genomic DNA was subjected to two-round multiplex PCR for amplification of TCR beta CDR3. Primers specific to each TRBV and TRBJ gene drove first-round PCR. TCRdb re-called the multiplex PCR reads with MiXCR, one entry per CDR3 protein. The data hold more than 30,000 distinct CDR3 sequences, with approximately 46% observed a single time. The sequences come from PBMCs, collected before or after stereotactic body radiation therapy (not recorded which). These receptors came from a donor aged 50 or older with non-small cell lung cancer.

This clonotype was recorded only once. This chain connects TRBV10-2 to TRBJ2-2; 7 bases align to TRBD2. Germline V gene lookup returns CDR1 WSHSY and CDR2 SAAADI. V lost 4 bases to trimming and J lost 5 bases; unmatched junction nucleotides: 13. CDR3 size: 17 residues. The DNA of the CDR3 is TGCGCCAGCAGTGCTAGGGAAAGCGGGACGTGGACCGGGGAGCTGTTTTTT. Translating it yields CASSARESGTWTGELFF.

This rearrangement joins TRBV16 to TRBJ2-4; D gene ambiguous. There are 17 residues in the CDR3. Trimming removed 1 base at V and 0 bases at J, with 13 bases between. In germline, CDR1 is KGHSY, CDR2 FQNENV. The CDR3 sequence: CASSQLPTPIAKNIQYF. DNA for the CDR3: TGTGCCAGCAGCCAATTACCAACCCCTATAGCCAAAAACATTCAGTACTTC.

This clonotype was picked up many times. V usage is TRBV18 and J usage is TRBJ2-7, with D unresolved. Trimming removed 4 bases at V and 6 bases at J, with 19 bases between. The CDR3 runs to 15 residues. Per the germline V gene, CDR1 is KGHSH and CDR2 is LQKENI. CDR3 in amino acids: CASSLRTDVSGEQYF. The CDR3 DNA reads TGTGCCAGCTCACTCAGGACGGACGTGTCAGGCGAGCAGTACTTC.